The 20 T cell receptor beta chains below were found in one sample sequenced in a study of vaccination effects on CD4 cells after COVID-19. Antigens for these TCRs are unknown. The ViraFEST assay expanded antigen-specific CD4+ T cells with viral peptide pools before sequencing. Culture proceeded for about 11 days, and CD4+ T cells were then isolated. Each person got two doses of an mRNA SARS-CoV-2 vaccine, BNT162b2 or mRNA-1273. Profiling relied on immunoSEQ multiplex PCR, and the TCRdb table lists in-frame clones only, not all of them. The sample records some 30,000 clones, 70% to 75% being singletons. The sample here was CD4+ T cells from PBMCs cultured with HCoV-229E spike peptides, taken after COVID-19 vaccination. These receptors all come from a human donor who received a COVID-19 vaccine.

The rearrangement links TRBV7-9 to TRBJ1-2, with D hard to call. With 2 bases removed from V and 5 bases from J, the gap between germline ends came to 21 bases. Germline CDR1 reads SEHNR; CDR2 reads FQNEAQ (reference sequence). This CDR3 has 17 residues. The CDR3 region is CASSLLTAILLGYGYTF. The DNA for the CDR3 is TGTGCCAGCAGCTTATTAACTGCGATTCTTCTCGGGTATGGCTACACCTTC. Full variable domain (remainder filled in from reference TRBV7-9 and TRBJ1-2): DTGVSQNPRHKITKRGQNVTFRCDPISEHNRLYWYRQTLGQGPEFLTYFQNEAQLEKSRLLSDRFSAERPKGSFSTLEIQRTEQGDSAMYLCASSLLTAILLGYGYTFGSGTRLTVV.

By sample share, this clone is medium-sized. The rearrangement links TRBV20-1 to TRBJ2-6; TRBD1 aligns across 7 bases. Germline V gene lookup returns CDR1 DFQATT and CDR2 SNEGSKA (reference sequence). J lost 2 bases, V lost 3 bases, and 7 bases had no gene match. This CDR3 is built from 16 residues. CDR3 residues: CSASPIDRAGANVLTF. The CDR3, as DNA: TGCAGTGCTAGTCCTATAGACAGGGCTGGGGCCAACGTCCTGACTTTC.

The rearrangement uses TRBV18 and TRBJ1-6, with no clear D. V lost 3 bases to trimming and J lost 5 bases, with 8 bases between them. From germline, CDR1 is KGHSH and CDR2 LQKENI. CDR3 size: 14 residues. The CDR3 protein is CASSPEGNNSPLHF. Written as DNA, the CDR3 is TGTGCCAGCTCACCTGAAGGGAATAATTCACCCCTCCACTTT.

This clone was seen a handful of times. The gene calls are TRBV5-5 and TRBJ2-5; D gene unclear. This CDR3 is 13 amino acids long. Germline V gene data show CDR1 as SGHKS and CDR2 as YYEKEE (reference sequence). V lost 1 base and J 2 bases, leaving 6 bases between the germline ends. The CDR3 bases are TGTGCCAGCAGCTTGCACCCACAAGAGACCCAGTACTTC. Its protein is CASSLHPQETQYF.

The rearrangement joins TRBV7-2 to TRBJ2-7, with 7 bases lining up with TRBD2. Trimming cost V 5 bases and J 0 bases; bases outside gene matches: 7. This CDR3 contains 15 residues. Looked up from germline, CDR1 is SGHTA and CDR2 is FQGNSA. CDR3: CASSHTGLTSYEQYF. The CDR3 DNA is TGTGCCAGCAGCCACACGGGACTAACCTCCTACGAGCAGTACTTC.

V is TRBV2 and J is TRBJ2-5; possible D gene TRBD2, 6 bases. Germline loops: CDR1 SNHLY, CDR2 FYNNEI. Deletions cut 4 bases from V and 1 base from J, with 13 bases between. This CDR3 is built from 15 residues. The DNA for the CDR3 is TGTGCCAGCAGTGTGAACCGGGGGAGCCAAGAGACCCAGTACTTC. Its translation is CASSVNRGSQETQYF.

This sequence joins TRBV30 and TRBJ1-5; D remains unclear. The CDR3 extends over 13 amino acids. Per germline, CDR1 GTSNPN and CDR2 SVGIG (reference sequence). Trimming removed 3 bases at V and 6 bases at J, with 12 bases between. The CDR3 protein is CAWSQAGSQPQHF. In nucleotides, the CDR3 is TGTGCCTGGAGCCAGGCCGGAAGTCAGCCCCAGCATTTT.

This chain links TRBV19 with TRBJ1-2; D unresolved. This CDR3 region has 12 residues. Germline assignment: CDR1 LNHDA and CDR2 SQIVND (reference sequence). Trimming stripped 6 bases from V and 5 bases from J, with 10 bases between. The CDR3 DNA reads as TGTGCCAGTAGCCCGGGAGGATATGGCTACACCTTC. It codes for CASSPGGYGYTF.

CDR3 loop: CASRAGPSNYQPQHF. Here the CDR3 DNA reads TGTGCCAGCAGGGCGGGACCCTCTAACTACCAGCCCCAGCATTTT. The V call is TRBV6-5, the J call TRBJ1-5, with D possibly being TRBD1 (5 bases). Per the germline V gene, CDR1 is MNHEY and CDR2 is SVGAGI. The CDR3 extends over 15 amino acids. V was cut by 6 bases and J by 7 bases, with 19 bases left in between.

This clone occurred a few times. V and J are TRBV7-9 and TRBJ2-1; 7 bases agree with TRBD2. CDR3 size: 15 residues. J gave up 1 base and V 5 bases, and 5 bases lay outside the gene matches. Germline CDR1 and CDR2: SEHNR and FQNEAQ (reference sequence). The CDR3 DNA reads TGTGCCAGCAGCACACGGGACTATTCCTACAATGAGCAGTTCTTC. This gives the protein CASSTRDYSYNEQFF.

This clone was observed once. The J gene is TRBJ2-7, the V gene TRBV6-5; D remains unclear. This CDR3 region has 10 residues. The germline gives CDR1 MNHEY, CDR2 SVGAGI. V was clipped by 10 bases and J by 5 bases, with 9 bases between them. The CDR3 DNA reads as TGTGCCATCTGGTACCACGAGCAGTACTTC. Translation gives CAIWYHEQYF.

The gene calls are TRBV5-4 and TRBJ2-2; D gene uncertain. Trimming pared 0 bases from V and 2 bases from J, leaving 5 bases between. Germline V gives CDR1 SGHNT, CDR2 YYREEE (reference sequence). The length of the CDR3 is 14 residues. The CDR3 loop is CASSLDSNTGELFF. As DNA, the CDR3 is TGTGCCAGCAGCTTGGACTCTAACACCGGGGAGCTGTTTTTT.

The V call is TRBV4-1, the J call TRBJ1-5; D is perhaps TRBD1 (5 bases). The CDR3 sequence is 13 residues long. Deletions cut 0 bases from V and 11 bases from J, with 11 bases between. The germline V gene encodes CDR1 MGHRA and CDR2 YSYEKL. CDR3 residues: CASSQERGSAQHF. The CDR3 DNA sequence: TGCGCCAGCAGCCAAGAGAGGGGCTCGGCCCAGCATTTT.

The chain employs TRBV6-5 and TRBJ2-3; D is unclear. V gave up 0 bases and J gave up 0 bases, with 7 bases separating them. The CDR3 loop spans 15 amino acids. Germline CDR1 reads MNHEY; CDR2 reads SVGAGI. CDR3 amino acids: CASSYSIGSTDTQYF. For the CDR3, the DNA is TGTGCCAGCAGTTACTCGATAGGGAGCACAGATACGCAGTATTTT.

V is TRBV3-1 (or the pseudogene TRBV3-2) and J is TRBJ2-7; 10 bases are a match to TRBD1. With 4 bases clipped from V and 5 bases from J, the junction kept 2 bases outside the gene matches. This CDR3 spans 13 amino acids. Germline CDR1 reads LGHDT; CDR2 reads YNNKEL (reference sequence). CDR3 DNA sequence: TGTGCCAGCAGCCGACAGGGGGCCCACGAGCAGTACTTC. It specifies CASSRQGAHEQYF.

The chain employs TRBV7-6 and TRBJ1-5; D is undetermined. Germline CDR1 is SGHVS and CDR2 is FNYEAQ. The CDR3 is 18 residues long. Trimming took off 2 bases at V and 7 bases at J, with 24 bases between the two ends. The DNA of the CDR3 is TGTGCCAGCAGCTTAAGGGCCGGATGGACTCTTGCTGGGCAGCCCCAGCATTTT. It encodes CASSLRAGWTLAGQPQHF.

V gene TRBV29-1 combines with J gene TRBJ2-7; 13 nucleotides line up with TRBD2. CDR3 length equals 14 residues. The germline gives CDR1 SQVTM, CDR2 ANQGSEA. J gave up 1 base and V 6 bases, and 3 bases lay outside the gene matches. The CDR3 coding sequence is TGCAGCGTCCGGACTAGCGGGAGTTCCTACGAGCAGTACTTC. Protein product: CSVRTSGSSYEQYF.

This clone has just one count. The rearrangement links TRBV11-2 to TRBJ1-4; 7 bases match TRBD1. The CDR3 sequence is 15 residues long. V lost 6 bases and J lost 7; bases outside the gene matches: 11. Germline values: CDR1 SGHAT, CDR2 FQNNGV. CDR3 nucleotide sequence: TGTGCCAGCAGTTTATCGACAGGGAGTACTGAAAAACTGTTTTTT. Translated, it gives CASSLSTGSTEKLFF.

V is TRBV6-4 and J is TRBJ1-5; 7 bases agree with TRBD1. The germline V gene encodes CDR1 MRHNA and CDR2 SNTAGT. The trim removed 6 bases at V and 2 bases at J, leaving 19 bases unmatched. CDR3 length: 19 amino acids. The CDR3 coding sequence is TGTGCCAGCAGCGTCTACCGGGACAGAACGCCTCCGTGCAATCAGCCCCAGCATTTT. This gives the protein CASSVYRDRTPPCNQPQHF.

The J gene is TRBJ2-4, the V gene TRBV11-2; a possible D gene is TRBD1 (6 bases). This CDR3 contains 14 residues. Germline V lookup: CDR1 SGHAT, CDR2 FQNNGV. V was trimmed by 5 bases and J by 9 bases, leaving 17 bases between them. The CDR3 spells CASSPGQFLGIQYF. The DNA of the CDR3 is TGTGCCAGCAGCCCCGGACAGTTCCTAGGCATTCAGTACTTC.